The table lists the clone carrying this T cell receptor (beta chain) with many counts. No antigen is known for it. This sample is part of a study of blood T cells in healthy people across ages. With 7 bases clipped from V and 3 bases from J, the junction kept 0 bases outside the gene matches. This CDR3 contains 13 residues. Per the germline V gene, CDR1 is LNHDA and CDR2 is SQIVND (reference sequence). Study-wide results and limits: Naive T cell percentage strongly correlated with TCR beta diversity. Comparison with aged donors showed that long-lived donors had more naive CD4+ cells and higher diversity. It was held that the diversity estimates obtained from one million T cells were underestimates.

Next came a second PCR, run for about 7 to 12 cycles, which used a sample-barcoded 5' primer along with a J-beta primer mix. TCRdb reprocessed the 5' RACE reads with MiXCR, giving one entry per CDR3 protein. Of over a million distinct CDR3 sequences listed, less than 25% are singletons. These data were also reused for a study on T cells of mothers and their children.

The sample taken for sequencing was blood. The chain couples TRBV19 to TRBJ2-1; 10 nucleotides line up with TRBD2. The receptor's source is a girl aged 2-10 years in good health. The CDR3 here is CASTSGGYNEQFF. As DNA, the CDR3 is TGTGCCAGTACTAGCGGGGGCTACAATGAGCAGTTCTTC.